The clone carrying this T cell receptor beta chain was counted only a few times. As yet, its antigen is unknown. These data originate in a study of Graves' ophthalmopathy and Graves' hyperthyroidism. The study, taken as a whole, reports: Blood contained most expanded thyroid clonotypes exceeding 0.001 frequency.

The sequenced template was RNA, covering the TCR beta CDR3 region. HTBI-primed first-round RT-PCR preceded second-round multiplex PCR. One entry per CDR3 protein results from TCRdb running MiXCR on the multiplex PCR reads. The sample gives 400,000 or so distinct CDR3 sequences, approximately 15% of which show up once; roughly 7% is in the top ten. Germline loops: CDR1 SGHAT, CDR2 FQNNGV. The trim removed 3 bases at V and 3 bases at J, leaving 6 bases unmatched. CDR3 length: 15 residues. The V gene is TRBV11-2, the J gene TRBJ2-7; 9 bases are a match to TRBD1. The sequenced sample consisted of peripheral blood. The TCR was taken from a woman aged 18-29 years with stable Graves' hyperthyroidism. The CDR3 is CASSLTQGAHYEQYF. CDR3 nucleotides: TGTGCCAGCAGCTTGACACAGGGGGCCCACTACGAGCAGTACTTC.